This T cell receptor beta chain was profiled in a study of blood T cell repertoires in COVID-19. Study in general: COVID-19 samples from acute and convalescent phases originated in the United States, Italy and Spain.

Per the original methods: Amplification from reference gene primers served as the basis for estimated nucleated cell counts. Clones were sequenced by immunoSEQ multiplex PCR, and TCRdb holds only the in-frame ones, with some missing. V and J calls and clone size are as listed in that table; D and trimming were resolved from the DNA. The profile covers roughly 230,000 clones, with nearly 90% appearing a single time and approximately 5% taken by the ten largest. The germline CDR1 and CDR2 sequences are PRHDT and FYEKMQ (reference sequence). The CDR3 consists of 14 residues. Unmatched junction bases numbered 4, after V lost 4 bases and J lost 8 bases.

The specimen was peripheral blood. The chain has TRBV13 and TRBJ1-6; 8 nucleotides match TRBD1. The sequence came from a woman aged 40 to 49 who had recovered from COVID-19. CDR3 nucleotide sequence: TGTGCCAGCAGCTACGGACAGGGTGATTCACCCCTCCACTTT. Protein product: CASSYGQGDSPLHF.